The 32 T cell receptor beta chains in this list originate from one sample, sequenced in a study of T cells in Graves' hyperthyroidism and ophthalmopathy. The source material, RNA transcripts, was used to amplify TCR beta CDR3 regions. First-round RT-PCR with HTBI primers amplified the TCR CDR3 region. TCRdb ran MiXCR on the multiplex PCR reads and lists one entry per CDR3 protein. The data hold under 400,000 distinct CDR3 sequences, with roughly 21% observed a single time. Input material: blood. All receptors come from a woman between 50 and 59 years old with Graves' hyperthyroidism.

This clonotype occurred many times. This chain connects TRBV12-3 or TRBV12-4 to TRBJ2-7; D gene ambiguous. The CDR3 extends over 13 amino acids. V was clipped by 6 bases and J by 7 bases, with 16 bases between them. The CDR3, as DNA: TGTGCCAGCAGGGCTATGGCAATCCGAGAGCAGTACTTC. As protein: CASRAMAIREQYF.

V gene TRBV27 combines with J gene TRBJ2-3; TRBD2 aligns across 8 bases. V was clipped by 6 bases and J by 4 bases; unmatched bases: 12. CDR3 size: 16 residues. Germline-derived CDR1 and CDR2 are MNHEY and SMNVEV (reference sequence). CDR3 region: CASRSIGRAGADTQYF. CDR3 DNA sequence: TGTGCCAGCAGGTCTATCGGGAGGGCCGGGGCAGATACGCAGTATTTT.

This clonotype was detected a few times. The chain links TRBV14 to TRBJ2-2, with a tentative D call TRBD1 (6 bases). Germline CDR1 and CDR2: SGHDN and FVKESK. Trimming removed 4 bases from V and 7 bases from J, with 19 bases in between. The CDR3 totals 16 residues. Here the CDR3 reads CASSLSFPGVGGELFF. CDR3 nucleotides: TGTGCCAGCAGCCTTTCCTTTCCAGGGGTCGGCGGGGAGCTGTTTTTT. Full variable domain (outside the CDR3, taken from reference TRBV14 and TRBJ2-2): EAGVTQFPSHSVIEKGQTVTLRCDPISGHDNLYWYRRVMGKEIKFLLHFVKESKQDESGMPNNRFLAERTGGTYSTLKVQPAELEDSGVYFCASSLSFPGVGGELFFGEGSRLTVL.

This clonotype was detected ten times or more. The chain employs TRBV20-1 and TRBJ2-3; D gene uncertain. Trimming cost V 0 bases and J 2 bases, with 9 bases left between them. This CDR3 has 14 amino acids. Germline CDR1 reads DFQATT; CDR2 reads SNEGSKA (reference sequence). In nucleotides, the CDR3 is TGCAGTGCTAGAGATCCGCGGACCACAGATACGCAGTATTTT. Protein: CSARDPRTTDTQYF.

This clonotype came up a few times. The gene calls are TRBV6-1 and TRBJ1-2, with D unresolved. The CDR3 has 13 residues. Trimming pared 7 bases from V and 5 bases from J, leaving 14 bases between. The germline V gene encodes CDR1 MNHNS and CDR2 SASEGT. CDR3 DNA: TGTGCCAGCACCACTCAAATCAATTATGGCTACACCTTC. Its protein product is CASTTQINYGYTF.

This clonotype came up many times. The chain joins TRBV7-8 to TRBJ2-2; D is possibly TRBD1 (6 bases). The CDR3 extends over 16 amino acids. Germline V lookup: CDR1 SGHVS, CDR2 FQNEAQ. Between the trimmed V and J ends, which lost 5 bases and 3 bases, there was a span of 16 bases. In nucleotides, the CDR3 is TGTGCCAGCAGCCTATTGACAGGATCGGACACCGGGGAGCTGTTTTTT. Translating gives CASSLLTGSDTGELFF.

This rearrangement joins TRBV20-1 to TRBJ2-1, with 7 bases identical to TRBD1. The V gene's germline CDR1 is DFQATT and CDR2 SNEGSKA (reference sequence). Trimming cost V 0 bases and J 4 bases; bases outside gene matches: 9. The CDR3 totals 16 residues. This chain's CDR3 is CSARDIRQGIYNEQFF. CDR3 in DNA: TGCAGTGCTAGAGATATTAGACAGGGAATATACAATGAGCAGTTCTTC.

This clonotype was detected many times. The V call is TRBV20-1, the J call TRBJ2-1; D is possibly TRBD2 (5 bases). Germline V gene lookup returns CDR1 DFQATT and CDR2 SNEGSKA (reference sequence). The CDR3 extends over 13 amino acids. Trimming took 3 bases from V and 3 from J, leaving 9 bases between them. The CDR3: CSARNGDYNEQFF. CDR3 in DNA: TGCAGTGCTAGGAACGGGGACTACAATGAGCAGTTCTTC.

This clonotype was detected a few times. This chain connects TRBV6-2 or TRBV6-3 to TRBJ1-2; maybe TRBD1 (6 bases). Trimming shortened V by 2 bases and J by 6 bases, and 10 bases separated the two germline ends. The length of the CDR3 is 13 residues. CDR1 and CDR2 from the germline V gene are MNHEY and SVGEGT. The CDR3 here is CASSYGQRNGYTF. The CDR3 region has the DNA TGTGCCAGCAGTTACGGACAGCGAAATGGCTACACCTTC.

The sample holds one count of this clonotype. The V gene is TRBV10-2, the J gene TRBJ2-7; D gene ambiguous. The length of the CDR3 is 13 residues. Germline V gene data show CDR1 as WSHSY and CDR2 as SAAADI. With 0 bases removed from V and 3 bases from J, the gap between germline ends came to 6 bases. The CDR3 is CASSESGNYEQYF. DNA for the CDR3: TGCGCCAGCAGTGAGTCAGGCAACTACGAGCAGTACTTC.

This clonotype came up many times. The V gene is TRBV18, the J gene TRBJ2-7; D call uncertain. This CDR3 is 13 amino acids long. Between the trimmed V and J ends, which lost 0 bases and 0 bases, there was a span of 3 bases. In germline, CDR1 is KGHSH, CDR2 LQKENI. This chain's CDR3 is CASSPPSSYEQYF. CDR3 nucleotides: TGTGCCAGCTCACCACCGAGCTCCTACGAGCAGTACTTC.

This rearrangement joins TRBV5-4 to TRBJ2-1, with 10 bases fitting TRBD2. Trimming cost V 7 bases and J 4 bases; bases outside gene matches: 8. Per germline, CDR1 SGHNT and CDR2 YYREEE (reference sequence). This CDR3 is built from 15 residues. The CDR3 reads CASFLAGGKYNEQFF. CDR3 in DNA: TGTGCCAGCTTCTTAGCGGGAGGCAAGTACAATGAGCAGTTCTTC. The whole variable domain, filled in from reference TRBV5-4 and TRBJ2-1, reads ETGVTQSPTHLIKTRGQQVTLRCSSQSGHNTVSWYQQALGQGPQFIFQYYREEENGRGNFPPRFSGLQFPNYSSELNVNALELDDSALYLCASFLAGGKYNEQFFGPGTRLTVL.

This clonotype was counted many times. This chain links TRBV2 with TRBJ1-2; 9 bases are a match to TRBD1. The germline V gene encodes CDR1 SNHLY and CDR2 FYNNEI. Trimming cost V 3 bases and J 8 bases; bases outside gene matches: 10. The CDR3 loop spans 15 amino acids. DNA for the CDR3: TGTGCCAGCAGTGAGAGGGGGACAGGGTCTTCGGGCTACACCTTC. Translating gives CASSERGTGSSGYTF. Drawing the rest from reference TRBV2 and TRBJ1-2, the complete variable domain is EPEVTQTPSHQVTQMGQEVILRCVPISNHLYFYWYRQILGQKVEFLVSFYNNEISEKSEIFDDQFSVERPDGSNFTLKIRSTKLEDSAMYFCASSERGTGSSGYTFGSGTRLTVV.

The genes are TRBV19 and TRBJ1-5; D is uncertain. V dropped 6 bases and J dropped 3 bases, with 15 bases sitting between them. The germline V gene encodes CDR1 LNHDA and CDR2 SQIVND (reference sequence). The CDR3 contains 15 residues. Written as DNA, the CDR3 is TGTGCCAGTAGACCCTTCCCTGCCCTCAATCAGCCCCAGCATTTT. It specifies CASRPFPALNQPQHF.

This clonotype showed up just once. This chain uses TRBV6-4 with TRBJ2-1; TRBD1 agrees at 10 bases. Germline CDR1 MRHNA, CDR2 SNTAGT. CDR3 length equals 16 residues. With 0 bases clipped from V and 4 bases from J, the junction kept 3 bases outside the gene matches. The CDR3 DNA is TGTGCCAGCAGTGACTCGGGGACAGGGGAATACAATGAGCAGTTCTTC. Its translation: CASSDSGTGEYNEQFF.

The chain couples TRBV7-9 to TRBJ2-7; possibly TRBD1 for D (6 bases). Germline V gives CDR1 SEHNR, CDR2 FQNEAQ (reference sequence). The ends were cut back, 6 bases at V and 3 bases at J, with 9 bases in the middle. This CDR3 is built from 12 residues. CDR3 region: CASRSGHYEQYF. The DNA of the CDR3 is TGTGCCAGCAGATCGGGACACTACGAGCAGTACTTC.

This clonotype was seen at least ten times. This rearrangement joins TRBV2 to TRBJ1-1; 7 nucleotides align to TRBD1. Germline V gives CDR1 SNHLY, CDR2 FYNNEI. This CDR3 spans 15 amino acids. The trim removed 3 bases at V and 1 base at J, leaving 5 bases unmatched. The CDR3 coding sequence is TGTGCCAGCAGTGAGGAGGGGGCGAAGAACACTGAAGCTTTCTTT. Translation gives CASSEEGAKNTEAFF. The variable domain in full, completed from reference TRBV2 and TRBJ1-1, reads EPEVTQTPSHQVTQMGQEVILRCVPISNHLYFYWYRQILGQKVEFLVSFYNNEISEKSEIFDDQFSVERPDGSNFTLKIRSTKLEDSAMYFCASSEEGAKNTEAFFGQGTRLTVV.

This clonotype was recorded a few times. A much bigger clone sits one base away, suggesting this may be a read error. This rearrangement joins TRBV30 to TRBJ1-1, with TRBD1 as a possible D gene (5 bases). Trimming took off 8 bases at V and 2 bases at J, with 21 bases between the two ends. Germline values: CDR1 GTSNPN, CDR2 SVGIG (reference sequence). The CDR3 is 15 amino acids. The CDR3 coding sequence is TGTGCCCGGACAACAATTGGACGCTTTAACACTGAAGCTTTCTTT. Translating gives CARTTIGRFNTEAFF.

This clonotype was counted a few times. A much larger clone lies a single base off, so this may be a read error. The V call is TRBV6-1, the J call TRBJ2-7; 7 bases line up with TRBD1. This CDR3 spans 14 amino acids. Germline-derived CDR1 and CDR2 are MNHNS and SASEGT. The V and J ends lost 5 bases and 5 bases, in that order; junction bases with no gene match: 9. The CDR3 loop is CASSPTGKGDEQYF. The CDR3 nucleotides read TGTGCCAGCAGTCCGACAGGGAAAGGTGACGAGCAGTACTTC.

In its sample, this clonotype was seen many times. The chain combines TRBV12-3 or TRBV12-4 with TRBJ1-5; weak D call: TRBD1 (6 bases). The CDR3 length is 16 residues. Trimming pared 5 bases from V and 2 bases from J, leaving 16 bases between. The CDR3 DNA follows: TGTGCCAGCAGTGTTCTACAGGGCGAGGGCAATCAGCCCCAGCATTTT. This encodes CASSVLQGEGNQPQHF.

The rearrangement joins TRBV4-1 to TRBJ2-1, with 7 bases aligning to TRBD2. The V and J ends lost 2 bases and 3 bases, in that order; junction bases with no gene match: 4. From germline, CDR1 is MGHRA and CDR2 YSYEKL. This CDR3 has 15 residues. The CDR3, as DNA: TGCGCCAGCAGCCAAACCACGGGGGGCTACAATGAGCAGTTCTTC. Amino acid sequence: CASSQTTGGYNEQFF.

This clonotype was recorded only once. The chain has TRBV12-3 or TRBV12-4 and TRBJ2-3, with TRBD2 matching 12 bases. CDR3 length equals 19 residues. The V and J ends lost 2 bases and 3 bases, in that order; junction bases with no gene match: 12. DNA for the CDR3: TGTGCCAGCAGTTTAAGGGTACGCGGACTAGCGGGAAAGACAGATACGCAGTATTTT. Translating gives CASSLRVRGLAGKTDTQYF.

This clonotype was found many times. This chain connects TRBV28 to TRBJ2-7, with 11 nucleotides matching TRBD1. The germline gives CDR1 MDHEN, CDR2 SYDVKM. The CDR3 loop spans 15 amino acids. With 4 bases clipped from V and 2 bases from J, the junction kept 4 bases outside the gene matches. CDR3 in amino acids: CASSSGQGGAYEQYF. The CDR3 DNA reads as TGTGCCAGCAGTTCGGGACAGGGGGGGGCCTACGAGCAGTACTTC.

The chain recombines TRBV19 with TRBJ2-5; D tentatively reads TRBD1 or TRBD2 (5 bases each). Trimming took off 6 bases at V and 5 bases at J, with 16 bases between the two ends. CDR3 length: 14 residues. In germline, CDR1 is LNHDA, CDR2 SQIVND (reference sequence). As DNA, the CDR3 is TGTGCCAGTAGCCGGGGCAGGGCGGGCGAGACCCAGTACTTC. Encoded protein: CASSRGRAGETQYF.

This clonotype was counted at least ten times. The chain links TRBV28 to TRBJ1-2, with 10 positions matching TRBD1. The CDR3 runs to 17 residues. Per the germline V gene, CDR1 is MDHEN and CDR2 is SYDVKM. With V trimmed by 3 bases and J by 8 bases, 15 bases remained unmatched. The CDR3 DNA follows: TGTGCCAGCAGTTTCTCCCGTTCTGGGACAGGGGTAGGGGGCTACACCTTC. Its translation: CASSFSRSGTGVGGYTF.

This clonotype has at least ten counts. The chain employs TRBV14 and TRBJ2-3; D remains unclear. The CDR3 length is 17 residues. V gave up 0 bases and J gave up 0 bases, with 13 bases separating them. CDR1 and CDR2 from the germline V gene are SGHDN and FVKESK. CDR3: CASSQDAALLSTDTQYF. The CDR3 DNA reads as TGTGCCAGCAGCCAAGATGCGGCGCTGCTTAGCACAGATACGCAGTATTTT.

The chain recombines TRBV20-1 with TRBJ1-2; D is possibly TRBD1 (6 bases). V was cut by 0 bases and J by 8 bases, with 22 bases left in between. The germline gives CDR1 DFQATT, CDR2 SNEGSKA (reference sequence). CDR3 length: 16 amino acids. CDR3 bases: TGCAGTGCTAGAGATTTGGGGGCAACATCCTATCACGGCTACACCTTC. Its protein is CSARDLGATSYHGYTF.

This clonotype was picked up a small number of times. This chain joins TRBV20-1 and TRBJ2-4; 14 bases map to TRBD2. The germline gives CDR1 DFQATT, CDR2 SNEGSKA (reference sequence). V shed 6 bases, J shed 8 bases, and the junction held 9 bases outside the gene matches. CDR3 length equals 15 residues. The chain's CDR3 is CSADTGTSGSDIQYF. The CDR3 region has the DNA TGCAGTGCCGACACCGGGACTAGCGGGAGTGACATTCAGTACTTC.

J is TRBJ1-2 and V is TRBV19, with D uncertain. Germline-derived CDR1 and CDR2 are LNHDA and SQIVND (reference sequence). This CDR3 comprises 17 residues. Trimming shortened V by 2 bases and J by 2 bases, and 18 bases separated the two germline ends. CDR3: CASSIRPRRGINYGYTF. As DNA, the CDR3 is TGTGCCAGTAGTATAAGGCCCAGAAGAGGGATAAACTATGGCTACACCTTC.

This clonotype has just a few counts. The rearrangement links TRBV30 to TRBJ2-6; no clear D gene. The germline CDR1 and CDR2 sequences are GTSNPN and SVGIG (reference sequence). The CDR3 sequence is 15 residues long. V lost 1 base and J 1 base, leaving 8 bases between the germline ends. CDR3 in amino acids: CAWSEVSSGANVLTF. CDR3 coding DNA: TGTGCCTGGAGTGAGGTCTCATCTGGGGCCAACGTCCTGACTTTC.

This clonotype has ten or more counts. The chain employs TRBV7-6 and TRBJ2-2; 9 bases are a match to TRBD1. This CDR3 has 16 residues. V was clipped by 4 bases and J by 7 bases; unmatched bases: 10. The germline V gene has CDR1 SGHVS and CDR2 FNYEAQ. In nucleotides, the CDR3 is TGTGCCAGCAGCTCCCAAACAGGGGGCGCAAGCGGGGAGCTGTTTTTT. It codes for CASSSQTGGASGELFF.

The chain joins TRBV7-2 to TRBJ1-5, with D uncertain. The length of the CDR3 is 15 residues. Germline V gene data show CDR1 as SGHTA and CDR2 as FQGNSA. Trimming shortened V by 7 bases and J by 7 bases, and 20 bases separated the two germline ends. CDR3 bases: TGTGCCAGCATCGAACCCTGGGCAGCTATACAGCCCCAGCATTTT. Translating gives CASIEPWAAIQPQHF. The full variable domain, its missing parts supplied by reference TRBV7-2 and TRBJ1-5, is GAGVSQSPSNKVTEKGKDVELRCDPISGHTALYWYRQSLGQGLEFLIYFQGNSAPDKSGLPSDRFSAERTGGSVSTLTIQRTQQEDSAVYLCASIEPWAAIQPQHFGDGTRLSIL.